The subject of this entry is one T cell receptor beta chain. Its antigen is still unknown. The data originate from a study of T cell responses to AZD1222 COVID-19 vaccine. Using immunoSEQ multiplex PCR, the repertoire was profiled, and TCRdb retains in-frame clones only, with some absent. The table shows roughly 130,000 clones, with about 92% occurring only once. Findings of the study overall: Reportedly, nearly half of unique spike TCRs recognized epitopes outside B.1.351/B.1.1.7 mutations. Repertoires in all cases were sampled only once the peak T cell response had passed. Increased Spike-specific TCR breadth and depth were observed after two AZD1222 doses. There were mostly white British donors and more females than males, and clonal diversity was possibly underestimated.

This CDR3 comprises 15 residues. Germline V gene lookup returns CDR1 LGHDT and CDR2 YNNKEL (reference sequence). The V gene lost 0 bases and the J gene lost 4 bases, with 12 bases spanning the gap. The V gene is TRBV3-1 (or the pseudogene TRBV3-2), the J gene TRBJ2-5, with D possibly TRBD2 on 7 matching bases. This clonotype originated in an adult in good health. Specimen: peripheral blood, collected on day 0 of AZD1222 vaccination. The CDR3 here is CASSQDAGAGETQYF. The CDR3 coding sequence is TGTGCCAGCAGCCAAGATGCGGGGGCAGGAGAGACCCAGTACTTC.